This entry features one T cell receptor beta chain sequence. No antigen is known for it. The PCR used 60 Vbeta and 13 Jbeta primers. Method: immunoSEQ multiplex PCR; TCRdb's copy keeps in-frame clones and lacks some. In the table there are approximately 54,000 clones, approximately 82% of which are singletons. V lost 0 bases, J lost 2 bases, and 7 bases lay in between. The CDR3 totals 14 residues. In germline, CDR1 is MGHRA, CDR2 YSYEKL. These data come from a study of cytomegalovirus exposure and HLA in healthy donors. General study results and limits: V segments that were indistinguishable, TRBV6-2 and TRBV6-3 among them, were omitted from analysis. A cluster of highly shared sequence variants was likely a sequencing artifact. Most subjects' HLA-A and HLA-B alleles were reportedly predicted from TCR beta sequences.

The sequencing sample was made of PBMCs. The sequence was obtained from a woman younger than 35 in good health and CMV-seronegative. The chain recombines TRBV4-1 with TRBJ1-1; perhaps TRBD1 as D (5 bases). The CDR3 loop is CASSQDGQNTEAFF. CDR3 coding DNA: TGCGCCAGCAGCCAAGACGGACAAAACACTGAAGCTTTCTTT.